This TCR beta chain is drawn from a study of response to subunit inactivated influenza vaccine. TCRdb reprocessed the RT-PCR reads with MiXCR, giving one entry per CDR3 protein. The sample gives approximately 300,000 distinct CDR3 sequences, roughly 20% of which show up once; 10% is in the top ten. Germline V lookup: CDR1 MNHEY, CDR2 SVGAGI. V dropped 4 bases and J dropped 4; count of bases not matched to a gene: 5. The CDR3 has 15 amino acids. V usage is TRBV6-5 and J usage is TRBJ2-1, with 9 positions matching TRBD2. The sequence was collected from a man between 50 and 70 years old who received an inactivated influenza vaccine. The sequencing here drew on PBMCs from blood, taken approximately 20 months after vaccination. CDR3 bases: TGTGCCAGCAGTTCCCGACTAGCGGCATACAATGAGCAGTTCTTC. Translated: CASSSRLAAYNEQFF.